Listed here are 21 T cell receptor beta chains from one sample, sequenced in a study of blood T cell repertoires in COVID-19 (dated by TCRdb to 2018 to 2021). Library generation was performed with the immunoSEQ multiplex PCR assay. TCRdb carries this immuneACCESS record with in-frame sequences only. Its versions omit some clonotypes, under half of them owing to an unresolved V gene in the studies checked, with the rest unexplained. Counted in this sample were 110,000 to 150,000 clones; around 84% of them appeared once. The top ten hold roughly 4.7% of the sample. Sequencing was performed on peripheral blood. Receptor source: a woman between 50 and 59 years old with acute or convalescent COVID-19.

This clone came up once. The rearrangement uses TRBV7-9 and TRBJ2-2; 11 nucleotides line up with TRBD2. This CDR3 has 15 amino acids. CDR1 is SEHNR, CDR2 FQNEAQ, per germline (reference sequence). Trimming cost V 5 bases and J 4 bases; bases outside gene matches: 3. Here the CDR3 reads CASSPLAGGTGELFF. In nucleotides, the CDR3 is TGTGCCAGCAGCCCCCTAGCGGGGGGCACCGGGGAGCTGTTTTTT.

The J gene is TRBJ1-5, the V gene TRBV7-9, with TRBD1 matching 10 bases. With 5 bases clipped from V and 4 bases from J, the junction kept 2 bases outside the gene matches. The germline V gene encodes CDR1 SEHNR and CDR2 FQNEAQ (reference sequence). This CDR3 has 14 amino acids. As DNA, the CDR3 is TGTGCCAGCAGCCGGGGACAGGGGAATCAGCCCCAGCATTTT. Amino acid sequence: CASSRGQGNQPQHF.

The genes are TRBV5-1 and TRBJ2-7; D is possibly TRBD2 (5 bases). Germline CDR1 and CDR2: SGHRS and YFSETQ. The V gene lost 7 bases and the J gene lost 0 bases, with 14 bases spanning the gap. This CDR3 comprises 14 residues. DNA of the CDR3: TGCGCCAGCGGGGAGCAGTCACCCTCCTACGAGCAGTACTTC. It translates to CASGEQSPSYEQYF.

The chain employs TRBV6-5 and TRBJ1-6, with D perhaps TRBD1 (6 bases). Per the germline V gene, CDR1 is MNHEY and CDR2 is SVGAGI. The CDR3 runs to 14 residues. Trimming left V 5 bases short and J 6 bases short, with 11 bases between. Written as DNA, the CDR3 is TGTGCCAGCAGTCGTGACAGGAGTAATTCACCCCTCCACTTT. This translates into CASSRDRSNSPLHF.

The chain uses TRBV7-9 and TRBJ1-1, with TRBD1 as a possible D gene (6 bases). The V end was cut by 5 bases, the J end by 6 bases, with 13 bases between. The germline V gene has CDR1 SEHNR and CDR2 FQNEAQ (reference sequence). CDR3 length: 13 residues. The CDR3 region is CASSEGTIPEAFF. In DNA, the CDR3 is TGTGCCAGCAGCGAGGGGACAATCCCTGAAGCTTTCTTT.

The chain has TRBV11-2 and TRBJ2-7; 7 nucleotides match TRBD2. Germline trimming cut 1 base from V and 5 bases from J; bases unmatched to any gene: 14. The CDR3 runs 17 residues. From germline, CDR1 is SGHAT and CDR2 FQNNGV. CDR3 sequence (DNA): TGTGCCAGCAGCTTAGTGGGGGGGTCCATTTTATCCGACGAGCAGTACTTC. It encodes CASSLVGGSILSDEQYF.

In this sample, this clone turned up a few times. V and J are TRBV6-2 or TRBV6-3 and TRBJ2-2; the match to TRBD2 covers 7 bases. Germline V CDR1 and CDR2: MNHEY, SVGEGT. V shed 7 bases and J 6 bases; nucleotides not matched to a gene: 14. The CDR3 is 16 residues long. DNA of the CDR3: TGTGCCAGCATCCCCCAGGAGCGGGGAAGTTCCGGGGAGCTGTTTTTT. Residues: CASIPQERGSSGELFF.

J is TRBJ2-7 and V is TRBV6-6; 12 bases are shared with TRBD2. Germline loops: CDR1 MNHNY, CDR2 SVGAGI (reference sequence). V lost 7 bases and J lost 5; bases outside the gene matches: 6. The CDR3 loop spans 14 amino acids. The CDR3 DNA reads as TGTGCCAGCAAGCTAGCGGGGGGGCGGGACGAGCAGTACTTC. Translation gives CASKLAGGRDEQYF.

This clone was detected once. CDR3 sequence: CSVGQGAYEQYF. CDR3 bases: TGCAGCGTGGGACAGGGGGCCTACGAGCAGTACTTC. This chain links TRBV29-1 with TRBJ2-7; TRBD1 matches at 11 bases. This CDR3 region has 12 residues. With V trimmed by 6 bases and J by 2 bases, 0 bases remained unmatched. In germline, CDR1 is SQVTM, CDR2 ANQGSEA.

DNA of the CDR3: TGTGCCAGCAGCCACTCTAGCCGGGGGTCCTCTGGAAACACCATATATTTT. Translation: CASSHSSRGSSGNTIYF. The genes are TRBV14 and TRBJ1-3; the D gene is possibly TRBD1 (5 bases). Germline loops: CDR1 SGHDN, CDR2 FVKESK. With 3 bases removed from V and 0 bases from J, the gap between germline ends came to 15 bases. The CDR3 length is 17 residues.

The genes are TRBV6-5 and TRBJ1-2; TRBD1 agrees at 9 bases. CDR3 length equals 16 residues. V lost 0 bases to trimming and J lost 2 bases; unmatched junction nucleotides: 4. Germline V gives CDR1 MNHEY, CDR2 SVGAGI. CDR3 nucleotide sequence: TGTGCCAGCAGTTACTCCCCGGGACAGGGAAACTATGGCTACACCTTC. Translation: CASSYSPGQGNYGYTF.

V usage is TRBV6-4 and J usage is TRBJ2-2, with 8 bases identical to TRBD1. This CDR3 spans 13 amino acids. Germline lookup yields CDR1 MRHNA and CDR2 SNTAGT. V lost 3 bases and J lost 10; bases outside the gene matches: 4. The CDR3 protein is CASSDQGAEELFF. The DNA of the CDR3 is TGTGCCAGCAGTGATCAGGGGGCTGAGGAGCTGTTTTTT.

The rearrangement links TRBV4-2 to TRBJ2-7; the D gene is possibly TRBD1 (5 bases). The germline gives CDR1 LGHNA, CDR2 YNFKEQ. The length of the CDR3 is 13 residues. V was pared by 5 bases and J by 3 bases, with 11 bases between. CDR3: CASSTKGDYEQYF. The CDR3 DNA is TGTGCCAGCAGCACGAAAGGGGACTACGAGCAGTACTTC.

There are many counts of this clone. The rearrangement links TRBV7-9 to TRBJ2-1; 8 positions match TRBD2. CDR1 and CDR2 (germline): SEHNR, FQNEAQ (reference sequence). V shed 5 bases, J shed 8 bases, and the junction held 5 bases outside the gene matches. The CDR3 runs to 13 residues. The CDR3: CASSPAGGYEQFF. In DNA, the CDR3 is TGTGCCAGCAGCCCCGCGGGGGGCTATGAGCAGTTCTTC.

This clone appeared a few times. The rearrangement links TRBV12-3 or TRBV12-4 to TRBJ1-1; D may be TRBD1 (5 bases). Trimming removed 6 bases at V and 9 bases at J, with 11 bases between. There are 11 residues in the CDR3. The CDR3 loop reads CASRYQGQAFF. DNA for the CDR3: TGTGCCAGCAGATACCAGGGTCAAGCTTTCTTT.

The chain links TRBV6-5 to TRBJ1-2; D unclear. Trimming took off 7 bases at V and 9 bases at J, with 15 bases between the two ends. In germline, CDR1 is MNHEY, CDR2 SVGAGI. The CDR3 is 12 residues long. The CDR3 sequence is CASTLTGSSYTF. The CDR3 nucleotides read TGTGCCAGCACTCTCACGGGGAGTAGCTACACCTTC.

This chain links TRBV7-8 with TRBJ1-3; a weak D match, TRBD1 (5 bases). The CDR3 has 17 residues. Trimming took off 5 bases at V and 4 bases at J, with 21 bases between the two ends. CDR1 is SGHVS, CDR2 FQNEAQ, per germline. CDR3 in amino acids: CASSPRGGVMGGNTIYF. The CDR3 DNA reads TGTGCCAGCAGCCCGCGCGGAGGGGTGATGGGGGGAAACACCATATATTTT.

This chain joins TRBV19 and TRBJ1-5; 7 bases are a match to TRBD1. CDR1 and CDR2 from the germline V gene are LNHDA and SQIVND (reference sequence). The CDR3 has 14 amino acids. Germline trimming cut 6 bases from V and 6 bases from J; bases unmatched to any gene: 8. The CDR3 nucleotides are TGTGCCAGTAGGACCAGGGGGGAAGGTCAGCCCCAGCATTTT. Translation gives CASRTRGEGQPQHF.

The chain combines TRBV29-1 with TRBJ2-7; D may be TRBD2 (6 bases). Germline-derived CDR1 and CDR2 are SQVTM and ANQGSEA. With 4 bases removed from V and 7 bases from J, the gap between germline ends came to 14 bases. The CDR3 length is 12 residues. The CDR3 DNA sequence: TGCAGCGTTGTAATTGGGGGGAAGGAGCAGTACTTC. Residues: CSVVIGGKEQYF.

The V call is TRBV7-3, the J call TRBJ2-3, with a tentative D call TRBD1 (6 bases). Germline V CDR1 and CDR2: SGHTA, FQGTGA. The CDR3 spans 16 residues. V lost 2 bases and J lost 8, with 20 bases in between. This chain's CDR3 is CASSLGSNLQGSTQYF. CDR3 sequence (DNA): TGTGCCAGCAGCTTAGGTTCTAATTTACAGGGAAGTACGCAGTATTTT.

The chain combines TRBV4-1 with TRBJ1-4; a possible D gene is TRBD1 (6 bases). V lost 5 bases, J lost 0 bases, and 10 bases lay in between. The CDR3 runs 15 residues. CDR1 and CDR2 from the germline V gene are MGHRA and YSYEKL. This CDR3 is CASSDNRATNEKLFF. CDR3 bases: TGCGCCAGCAGCGACAACAGGGCAACTAATGAAAAACTGTTTTTT.